This record looks at one TCR beta chain sequence and its context. Germline assignment: CDR1 MNHNY and CDR2 SVGAGI (reference sequence). The trim removed 6 bases at V and 6 bases at J, leaving 5 bases unmatched. The CDR3 length is 14 residues. This entry belongs to a study of OX40 agonist ivuxolimab in advanced cancers. Study summary: The drug used for patients, ivuxolimab, was an agonistic anti-OX40 (CD134) antibody. Cohort: roughly 80% men, mean age around 55, aged about 23 to 79.

Assay used: immunoSEQ multiplex PCR; TCRdb lists only in-frame clones, some missing. Found here are about 40,000 clones, 70% to 90% of them singletons; the top ten hold around 13%. The chain links TRBV6-6 to TRBJ2-1; TRBD2 matches at 10 bases. The TCR sequence derives from an adult with an advanced solid tumor such as melanoma, head and neck, liver or kidney cancer. The material sequenced was CD4+ or CD8+ T cells sorted from blood, taken in a trial of the OX40 agonist ivuxolimab. CDR3 sequence reads: CASRLAGVFNEQFF. CDR3 DNA: TGTGCCAGCAGGCTAGCGGGGGTCTTCAATGAGCAGTTCTTC.